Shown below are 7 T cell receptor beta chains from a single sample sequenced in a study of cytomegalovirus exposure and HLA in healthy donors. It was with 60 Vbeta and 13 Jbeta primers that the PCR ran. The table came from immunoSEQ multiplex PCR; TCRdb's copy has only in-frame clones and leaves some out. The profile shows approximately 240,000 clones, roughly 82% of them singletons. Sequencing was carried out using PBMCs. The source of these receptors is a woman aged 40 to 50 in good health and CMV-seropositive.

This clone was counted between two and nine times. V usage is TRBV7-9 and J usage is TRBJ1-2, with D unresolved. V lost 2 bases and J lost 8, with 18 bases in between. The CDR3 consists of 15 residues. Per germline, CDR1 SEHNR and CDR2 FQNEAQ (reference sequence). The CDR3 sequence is CASSLQRASSRGYTF. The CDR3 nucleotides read TGTGCCAGCAGCTTACAACGAGCCTCAAGCAGGGGCTACACCTTC.

The CDR3 DNA is TGTGCCAGCAGCTTGGCGGGGGGTAGAGGGCAGCCCCAGCATTTT. This sequence encodes CASSLAGGRGQPQHF. The gene calls are TRBV5-8 and TRBJ1-5, with D possibly TRBD1 on 5 matching bases. The V gene lost 0 bases and the J gene lost 7 bases, with 14 bases spanning the gap. Germline-derived CDR1 and CDR2 are SGHTS and YDEGEE. The length of the CDR3 is 15 residues. The full variable domain, its missing parts supplied by reference TRBV5-8 and TRBJ1-5, is EAGVTQSPTHLIKTRGQQATLRCSPISGHTSVYWYQQALGLGLQFLLWYDEGEERNRGNFPPRFSGRQFPNYSSELNVNALELEDSALYLCASSLAGGRGQPQHFGDGTRLSIL.

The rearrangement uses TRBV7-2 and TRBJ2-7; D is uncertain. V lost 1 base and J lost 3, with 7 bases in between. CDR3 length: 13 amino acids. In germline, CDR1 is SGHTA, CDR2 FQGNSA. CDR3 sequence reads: CASSLERDYEQYF. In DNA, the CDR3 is TGTGCCAGCAGCTTAGAGAGAGACTACGAGCAGTACTTC.

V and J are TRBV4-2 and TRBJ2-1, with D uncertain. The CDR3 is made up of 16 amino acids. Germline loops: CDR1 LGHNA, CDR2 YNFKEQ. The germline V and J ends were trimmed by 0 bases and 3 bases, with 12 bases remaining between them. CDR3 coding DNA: TGTGCCAGCAGCCAAGATCGTCGCGGAGACTACAATGAGCAGTTCTTC. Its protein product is CASSQDRRGDYNEQFF.

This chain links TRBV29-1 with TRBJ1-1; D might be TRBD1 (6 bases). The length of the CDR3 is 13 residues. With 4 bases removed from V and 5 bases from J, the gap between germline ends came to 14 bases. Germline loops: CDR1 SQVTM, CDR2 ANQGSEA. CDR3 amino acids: CSVGYRVGTEAFF. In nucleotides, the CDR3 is TGCAGCGTTGGCTACAGGGTAGGTACTGAAGCTTTCTTT.

This chain's CDR3 is CASSEGTGYGYTF. The CDR3 nucleotides are TGTGCCAGCAGTGAAGGGACAGGCTATGGCTACACCTTC. The V gene is TRBV2, the J gene TRBJ1-2; TRBD1 matches 7 bases. The germline gives CDR1 SNHLY, CDR2 FYNNEI. J was trimmed by 4 bases and V by 1 base; bases with no gene match: 0. This CDR3 comprises 13 residues.

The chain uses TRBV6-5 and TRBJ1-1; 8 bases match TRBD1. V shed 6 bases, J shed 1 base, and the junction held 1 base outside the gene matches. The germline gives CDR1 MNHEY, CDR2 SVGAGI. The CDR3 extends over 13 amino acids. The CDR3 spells CASRTGENTEAFF. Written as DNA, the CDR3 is TGTGCCAGCAGGACAGGGGAGAACACTGAAGCTTTCTTT.